Reported below is one TCR beta chain. Its antigen is still unknown. Method: immunoSEQ multiplex PCR; TCRdb's copy keeps in-frame clones and lacks some. Counted here are 28,000 or so clones, approximately 82% occurring once; the ten biggest clones make up 7.5% to 8%. This entry belongs to a study of radiotherapy plus CTLA-4 blockade in lung cancer. In the study overall: Disease control reached approximately 31%, with objective responses in 15% to 20%.

V gave up 10 bases and J gave up 3 bases, with 18 bases separating them. The CDR3 runs 14 residues. Germline CDR1 reads SNHLY; CDR2 reads FYNNEI. Study-wide results and limits: With interferon-beta, early dynamics of blood T cell clones were reported to best predict response.

Each patient with chemo-refractory metastatic non-small-cell lung cancer was treated with focal radiation plus CTLA-4 blockade using ipilimumab. The starting material was peripheral blood, obtained from a patient treated with radiotherapy plus ipilimumab. This TCR came from a human donor with non-small cell lung cancer who had stable disease on radiotherapy plus ipilimumab. This chain uses TRBV2 with TRBJ1-1; D is ambiguous. The CDR3 region is CATSSDFGYTEAFF. CDR3 coding DNA: TGTGCCACATCCTCGGACTTTGGGTACACTGAAGCTTTCTTT.